The rows below give T cell receptor beta chains drawn from one sample of a study of T cells in Graves' hyperthyroidism and ophthalmopathy. TCRdb reprocessed the multiplex PCR reads with MiXCR, giving one entry per CDR3 protein. The sample records hundreds of thousands of distinct CDR3 sequences, less than 15% being singletons. Sequencing was done on a sample of blood. The receptors stem from a woman aged 18-35 years with Graves' hyperthyroidism. Each CDR3 is given without its conserved first and last residue. The D gene is left open where the match is weak.

d_call v_call cdr3_aa
NA TRBV28 ASRPREISPLWPGAF
TRBD2 TRBV19 ASSNIRGLAETTDTQY
NA TRBV10-3 AITRDGYNEQF
NA TRBV5-5 ASSPTGYAGELF
TRBD2 TRBV25-1 ASSEFRSSGVTDTQY
NA TRBV7-9 ASSWEGGGPQH
TRBD2 TRBV9 ASSVGLAGATDTQY
NA TRBV30 AWRRQNTEAF
TRBD2 TRBV6-5 ASSYRASGAGDEQF
TRBD2 TRBV11-2 ASSFLSGPSSYNEQF
TRBD1 TRBV27 ASQGTGGYGYT
TRBD2 TRBV6-2/TRBV6-3 ASSYGLRERSTDTQY
NA TRBV27 ASSLFAGTSRYEQYFGPGTEAF
TRBD2 TRBV9 ASSVGLADTDTQY
NA TRBV27 ASSPRTRTDTQY
NA TRBV4-1 ASSQESGYEQY
NA TRBV2 ASTVRGGPYEQY
TRBD2 TRBV20-1 SARDLSGRAGNEQF
TRBD1 TRBV24-1 ATSDLSWTGEETQY
TRBD2 TRBV14 ASSQGSISGGETQY
TRBD2 TRBV27 ASRLNHRGGRRGDTQY
TRBD2 TRBV11-2 ASSLGGTSGSHEQY
NA TRBV7-9 ASSSRGNYEQY
NA TRBV12-3/TRBV12-4 ASSQPQDGSYEQY
TRBD1 TRBV30 AWSRQGVGYGYT
NA TRBV28 ASRPAGLHGYT
NA TRBV30 AWSDPGVLAF
NA TRBV19 ASSLDVGTWTYEQY
NA TRBV6-1 ASSYDPVRGDYGYT
NA TRBV6-1 ASSEGKGVYGYT
TRBD1 TRBV5-6 ASSSQGPETQY
TRBD2 TRBV27 ASSLALANYEQY
NA TRBV7-8 ASSSRGSSGGSTYNEQF
NA TRBV5-1 ASSFDSYYGYT
TRBD1 TRBV14 ASSQDIFPDRAAF
NA TRBV4-1 ASSLDLKGGLF
NA TRBV7-2 ASSVGTFLTDTQY
NA TRBV24-1 ATSHFSGDNEQF
TRBD2 TRBV29-1 SVSGGWEETQY
TRBD2 TRBV10-3 AISVAGDSTF
NA TRBV5-1 ASSWDRELF
TRBD2 TRBV7-9 ASTITSGFYNEQF
NA TRBV2 ASTPGDTQY
NA TRBV4-1 ASSQDLMGPYNEQF
TRBD2 TRBV29-1 SVDSSGSTDTQY
NA TRBV19 ASSISGSPHNEQF
TRBD2 TRBV29-1 SAWTSGSRNEQF
TRBD1 TRBV29-1 SAPPGGPDTEAF